One and the same sample provided the 14 T cell receptor beta chains below, sequenced in a study of CD8+ T cells in alopecia areata. Specified treatment: oral pan-JAK inhibitor, 5-10 mg twice daily. Extraction and reverse transcription of RNA yielded cDNA as the sequencing template. Profiling relied on immunoSEQ multiplex PCR, and the TCRdb table lists in-frame clones only, not all of them. The data hold 150,000 to 200,000 clones, with 60% observed a single time. Sequencing was performed on CD4+ T cells sorted from blood, taken at week 24, from a patient treated with tofacitinib. These receptors all come from a human donor with alopecia areata.

This rearrangement joins TRBV6-5 to TRBJ2-7; tentatively, D is TRBD1 (6 bases). This CDR3 comprises 13 residues. Germline V gives CDR1 MNHEY, CDR2 SVGAGI. Between the trimmed V and J ends, which lost 10 bases and 0 bases, there was a span of 13 bases. The CDR3 DNA follows: TGTGCCACCAGGGACACGAGCTCCTACGAGCAGTACTTC. It specifies CATRDTSSYEQYF.

CDR3 residues: CASSADRGDTQYF. The CDR3 region has the DNA TGTGCCAGCAGCGCCGACAGGGGAGATACGCAGTATTTT. The J gene is TRBJ2-3, the V gene TRBV2, with TRBD1 matching 8 bases. This CDR3 comprises 13 residues. Germline trimming cut 6 bases from V and 5 bases from J; bases unmatched to any gene: 4. Germline V gene data show CDR1 as SNHLY and CDR2 as FYNNEI.

The chain is built from TRBV5-1 and TRBJ1-2; D ambiguous. V was trimmed by 0 bases and J by 2 bases, leaving 8 bases between them. Per the germline V gene, CDR1 is SGHRS and CDR2 is YFSETQ. The CDR3 is made up of 14 amino acids. CDR3 nucleotide sequence: TGCGCCAGCAGCTTGGACCCGGGAAACTATGGCTACACCTTC. This gives the protein CASSLDPGNYGYTF.

CDR3 residues: CASSLTENTEAFF. DNA of the CDR3: TGCGCCAGCAGCCTTACAGAGAACACTGAAGCTTTCTTT. The chain links TRBV5-1 to TRBJ1-1; D not resolved. The germline CDR1 and CDR2 sequences are SGHRS and YFSETQ. CDR3 length: 13 amino acids. The germline V and J ends were trimmed by 4 bases and 1 base, with 8 bases remaining between them.

This sequence joins TRBV30 and TRBJ1-1; maybe TRBD1 (6 bases). Germline V gene sequence: CDR1 GTSNPN, CDR2 SVGIG (reference sequence). The ends were cut back, 2 bases at V and 0 bases at J, with 13 bases in the middle. The CDR3 contains 15 residues. Here the CDR3 reads CAWSTPRGMNTEAFF. CDR3 DNA: TGTGCCTGGAGTACCCCCAGGGGCATGAACACTGAAGCTTTCTTT.

The V gene is TRBV6-6, the J gene TRBJ2-2, with 7 bases matching TRBD1. V was clipped by 5 bases and J by 4 bases; unmatched bases: 4. Germline lookup yields CDR1 MNHNY and CDR2 SVGAGI (reference sequence). The length of the CDR3 is 14 residues. This CDR3 reads CASSGQVVTGELFF. In nucleotides, the CDR3 is TGTGCCAGCAGTGGACAGGTAGTCACCGGGGAGCTGTTTTTT.

This clone was seen only a few times. The sample has other DNA sequences that encode this CDR3 too. The chain uses TRBV5-1 and TRBJ2-5; D remains unclear. Germline V gives CDR1 SGHRS, CDR2 YFSETQ. This CDR3 comprises 12 residues. V lost 0 bases, J lost 2 bases, and 2 bases lay in between. CDR3 sequence (DNA): TGCGCCAGCAGCTTGGAACAAGAGACCCAGTACTTC. Translating gives CASSLEQETQYF.

The gene calls are TRBV2 and TRBJ2-7; D uncertain. The CDR3 has 11 residues. Per the germline V gene, CDR1 is SNHLY and CDR2 is FYNNEI. Between the trimmed V and J ends, which lost 6 bases and 5 bases, there was a span of 8 bases. This chain's CDR3 is CASSLYDEQYF. The CDR3 nucleotides are TGTGCCAGCAGCCTATACGACGAGCAGTACTTC.

The chain joins TRBV2 to TRBJ1-2; D perhaps matches TRBD1 (5 bases). Trimming shortened V by 8 bases and J by 2 bases, and 6 bases separated the two germline ends. CDR1 is SNHLY, CDR2 FYNNEI, per germline. This CDR3 spans 11 amino acids. The CDR3 DNA sequence: TGTGCCAGCGGGGGAAACTATGGCTACACCTTC. It encodes CASGGNYGYTF.

The count of this clone is one. In DNA form, the CDR3 reads TGTGCCAGTATGCCCGAGATGAACACTGAAGCTTTCTTT. This encodes CASMPEMNTEAFF. The J gene is TRBJ1-1, the V gene TRBV19; D is undetermined. The CDR3 is made up of 13 amino acids. CDR1 LNHDA and CDR2 SQIVND come from the germline V gene (reference sequence). V lost 7 bases to trimming and J lost 0 bases, with 9 bases between them.

This clone occurred a few times. This chain uses TRBV5-6 with TRBJ2-1, with 10 bases that match TRBD2. The trim removed 2 bases at V and 9 bases at J, leaving 8 bases unmatched. The CDR3 is 15 residues long. The germline V gene encodes CDR1 SGHDT and CDR2 YYEEEE. This CDR3 is CASSLIAGGPSEQFF. In nucleotides, the CDR3 is TGTGCCAGCAGCTTAATAGCGGGGGGCCCCTCTGAGCAGTTCTTC.

This clone was found once. The V call is TRBV9, the J call TRBJ2-5, with D possibly matching TRBD2 (5 bases). Trimming removed 0 bases from V and 1 base from J, with 13 bases in between. The germline V gene encodes CDR1 SGDLS and CDR2 YYNGEE. This CDR3 is 16 amino acids long. The CDR3 loop reads CASSVGPAGLQETQYF. In DNA form, the CDR3 reads TGTGCCAGCAGCGTAGGTCCGGCGGGCCTCCAAGAGACCCAGTACTTC.

The CDR3 loop reads CASSESGPLYEQYF. The CDR3 nucleotides read TGTGCCAGCAGTGAATCGGGACCATTATACGAGCAGTACTTC. The chain links TRBV2 to TRBJ2-7; D might be TRBD1 or TRBD2, each matching 5 bases. Trimming left V 2 bases short and J 4 bases short, with 12 bases between. This CDR3 region has 14 residues. Germline CDR1 reads SNHLY; CDR2 reads FYNNEI.

J is TRBJ1-6 and V is TRBV27; no firm D call. This CDR3 is built from 13 residues. V lost 4 bases to trimming and J lost 7 bases, with 8 bases between them. Germline V gives CDR1 MNHEY, CDR2 SMNVEV (reference sequence). CDR3 in DNA: TGTGCCAGCAGTTCCATTGTGAATTCACCCCTCCACTTT. The encoded protein is CASSSIVNSPLHF.